The rows below give T cell receptor beta chains drawn from one sample of a study of blood T cell repertoires in COVID-19. Sequenced by immunoSEQ multiplex PCR; TCRdb stores in-frame clones only, minus some. Found here are some 330,000 clones, roughly four fifths of them singletons; the top ten hold around 5.1%. Sequenced sample: PBMCs or T cells enriched from blood (not recorded which). The receptors shown here come from a woman between 50 and 59 years old who had recovered from COVID-19. CDR3s include the opening cysteine and the closing phenylalanine or tryptophan. Each record gives: V gene, clone size, J gene, D gene, CDR3 protein, CDR3 DNA. D genes are given only for firm matches. Some rows have no size entry. The others give once, few or many, or a class for an expanded clone.

>TRBV15|-|TRBJ1-1|TRBD1
CATSGEKGRTGSGEAFF
TGTGCCACCAGCGGCGAAAAAGGGAGGACAGGTAGCGGTGAAGCTTTCTTT
>TRBV29-1|-|TRBJ1-3|TRBD1
CSVDQGGSGNTIYF
TGCAGCGTGGACCAAGGGGGCAGTGGAAACACCATATATTTT
>TRBV2|-|TRBJ2-2|-
CASSGPGTGELFF
TGTGCCAGCAGTGGACCGGGGACCGGGGAGCTGTTTTTT
>TRBV19|-|TRBJ1-5|-
CASSVRFDQPQHF
TGTGCCAGTAGTGTGAGGTTTGATCAGCCCCAGCATTTT
>TRBV3-1/TRBV3-2|-|TRBJ1-3|-
CASSLLRPGNTIYF
TGTGCCAGCAGCCTCTTGAGGCCCGGAAACACCATATATTTT
>TRBV30|few|TRBJ1-2|-
CAFQIQGHYGYTF
TGTGCCTTTCAAATACAGGGACACTATGGCTACACCTTC
>TRBV19|-|TRBJ2-1|TRBD2
CASSYIREGEQFF
TGTGCCAGTAGTTATATCAGGGAGGGTGAGCAGTTCTTC
>TRBV6-2/TRBV6-3|-|TRBJ2-2|-
CASRPPTANTGELFF
TGTGCCAGCAGGCCTCCCACAGCGAACACCGGGGAGCTGTTTTTT
>TRBV7-2|-|TRBJ1-5|-
CASSTSAGSNQPQHF
TGTGCCAGCAGCACTAGCGCGGGGAGCAATCAGCCCCAGCATTTT
>TRBV6-2/TRBV6-3|-|TRBJ1-4|-
CASSSRQLNEKLFF
TGTGCCAGCAGTTCGCGGCAGCTTAATGAAAAACTGTTTTTT
>TRBV5-4|-|TRBJ2-1|TRBD2
CASSLVAGSGSYSSYNEQFF
TGTGCCAGCAGCTTGGTAGCCGGAAGCGGGAGCTATAGCTCCTACAATGAGCAGTTCTTC
>TRBV7-3|-|TRBJ1-6|-
CASSTYGHLYNSPLHF
TGTGCCAGCAGCACTTACGGACACCTCTATAATTCACCCCTCCACTTT
>TRBV5-1|-|TRBJ2-5|-
CASSTQGSGTVPYF
TGCGCCAGCAGCACTCAGGGGAGCGGTACCGTTCCGTACTTC
>TRBV11-3|-|TRBJ2-1|TRBD2
CASSSPVTSGGLTYNEQFF
TGTGCCAGCAGCTCCCCCGTGACTAGCGGGGGGTTAACCTACAATGAGCAGTTCTTC
>TRBV12-3/TRBV12-4|-|TRBJ1-2|-
CASSRSGGYGYTF
TGTGCCAGCAGCCGCTCCGGAGGTTACGGCTACACCTTC